Listed here is a single T cell receptor (beta chain). The antigen is undetermined. This CDR3 has 14 amino acids. The V and J ends lost 4 bases and 3 bases respectively, with 9 bases between them. Germline V gene lookup returns CDR1 SGHDN and CDR2 FVKESK. RNA amounts of 0.5 to 1 ug underwent reverse transcription with random hexamers. A multiplex approach, immunoSEQ multiplex PCR, amplified TCR beta CDR3 across 54 Vbeta and 13 Jbeta. TCRdb passed the immunoSEQ multiplex PCR reads through MiXCR, listing each CDR3 protein once. The profile shows about 240,000 distinct CDR3 sequences, 90% to 96% of them singletons. The data belong to a study of CD8 T cells in Susac syndrome. Study overall: Patients with Susac syndrome were therapy-naive, on corticosteroids, or on intravenous immunoglobulin alone at blood draw. Study-level points and caveats: A relatively small number of individuals underwent TCR sequencing and HLA analysis. Where Susac syndrome CD4+ T cell repertoires were concerned, no clonal expansion was evident.

V and J are TRBV14 and TRBJ2-2, with D possibly matching TRBD2 (6 bases). The sequence was collected from a human donor with Susac syndrome. Specimen: CD4+ T cells from PBMCs. The chain's CDR3 is CASSPTRHTGELFF. The CDR3 DNA reads as TGTGCCAGCAGCCCGACTAGACACACCGGGGAGCTGTTTTTT.